The 19 T cell receptor beta chains below come from one sample, sequenced in a study of somatic mutations in cytotoxic T cells in rheumatoid arthritis. Data came from immunoSEQ multiplex PCR; TCRdb stores just in-frame clones and leaves some out. This sample has roughly 6,800 clones, with roughly 60% found just once. Sequencing input: CD8+ T cells sorted from blood. These receptors came from a woman in her 40s in good health.

The chain joins TRBV7-6 to TRBJ2-3; 7 bases agree with TRBD2. The CDR3 length is 17 residues. The germline V gene has CDR1 SGHVS and CDR2 FNYEAQ. Trimming removed 1 base from V and 6 bases from J; junction bases left unmatched: 13. The CDR3 coding sequence is TGTGCCAGCAGCTTAGATCAGCGGGACCTGAGAGGGGATACGCAGTATTTT. Its protein product is CASSLDQRDLRGDTQYF. Full variable domain (outside the CDR3, taken from reference TRBV7-6 and TRBJ2-3): GAGVSQSPRYKVTKRGQDVALRCDPISGHVSLYWYRQALGQGPEFLTYFNYEAQQDKSGLPNDRFSAERPEGSISTLTIQRTEQRDSAMYRCASSLDQRDLRGDTQYFGPGTRLTVL.

The chain links TRBV27 to TRBJ2-1; maybe TRBD2 (6 bases). The CDR3 has 14 residues. V lost 3 bases to trimming and J lost 4 bases, with 10 bases between them. Germline V CDR1 and CDR2: MNHEY, SMNVEV (reference sequence). For the CDR3, the DNA is TGTGCCAGCAGTTTGGGAGGTCCATACAATGAGCAGTTCTTC. It specifies CASSLGGPYNEQFF.

This chain links TRBV10-2 with TRBJ2-7; 11 nucleotides match TRBD1. J gave up 2 bases and V 6 bases, and 6 bases lay outside the gene matches. This CDR3 has 15 amino acids. CDR1 is WSHSY and CDR2 is SAAADI in the germline V gene. For the CDR3, the DNA is TGCGCCAGCAGGTGGGGGACAGGGGGAACCTACGAGCAGTACTTC. This sequence encodes CASRWGTGGTYEQYF.

Here the CDR3 DNA reads TGTGCCTGGAGTGACCGGGAAGCTTTCTTT. Amino acid sequence: CAWSDREAFF. The V and J genes are TRBV30 and TRBJ1-1, with D hard to call. There are 10 residues in the CDR3. V was shortened by 1 base and J by 8 bases, with 5 bases between the two germline ends. Germline V gives CDR1 GTSNPN, CDR2 SVGIG (reference sequence).

CDR3 sequence: CASTKGGTREAEQYF. DNA of the CDR3: TGTGCCAGCACAAAAGGCGGGACTAGAGAAGCGGAGCAGTACTTC. The chain joins TRBV6-5 to TRBJ2-7; 8 nucleotides align to TRBD2. The CDR3 sequence is 15 residues long. CDR1 MNHEY and CDR2 SVGAGI come from the germline V gene. The trim removed 7 bases at V and 7 bases at J, leaving 15 bases unmatched.

The rearrangement joins TRBV5-4 to TRBJ1-1, with D possibly being TRBD1 (5 bases). V shed 4 bases and J shed 1 base, with 11 bases lying between them. The CDR3 has 14 residues. Germline CDR1 and CDR2: SGHNT and YYREEE (reference sequence). CDR3 region: CASSLGAGNTEAFF. In DNA, the CDR3 is TGTGCCAGCAGCCTTGGGGCAGGGAACACTGAAGCTTTCTTT.

J is TRBJ2-5 and V is TRBV5-6, with D tentatively TRBD1 or TRBD2 (5 bases each). Germline V CDR1 and CDR2: SGHDT, YYEEEE. Trimming removed 4 bases from V and 2 bases from J, with 12 bases in between. The CDR3 extends over 14 amino acids. The CDR3 DNA is TGTGCCAGCAGCCAGGGACGCAGTCAAGAGACCCAGTACTTC. It encodes CASSQGRSQETQYF.

The chain joins TRBV5-4 to TRBJ2-3; D tentatively reads TRBD1 or TRBD2 (5 bases each). The CDR3 totals 17 residues. V gave up 0 bases and J gave up 2 bases, with 16 bases separating them. Germline loops: CDR1 SGHNT, CDR2 YYREEE (reference sequence). CDR3 region: CASSLAGAGPLTDTQYF. The DNA of the CDR3 is TGTGCCAGCAGCTTGGCCGGGGCGGGCCCCCTCACAGATACGCAGTATTTT.

The CDR3 sequence is CASSPLGGYEQYF. The CDR3 DNA follows: TGTGCCAGCAGTCCATTGGGGGGCTACGAGCAGTACTTC. V and J are TRBV28 and TRBJ2-7, with D tentatively TRBD2 (6 bases). The CDR3 runs 13 residues. The germline V and J ends were trimmed by 5 bases and 3 bases, with 11 bases remaining between them. Per germline, CDR1 MDHEN and CDR2 SYDVKM.

The CDR3 nucleotides are TGTGCCAGCAGCTTAGTACAGTATGGCTACACCTTC. This gives the protein CASSLVQYGYTF. The chain is built from TRBV7-9 and TRBJ1-2, with D unresolved. Trimming shortened V by 1 base and J by 5 bases, and 5 bases separated the two germline ends. CDR3 length equals 12 residues. The germline CDR1 and CDR2 sequences are SEHNR and FQNEAQ (reference sequence).

In its sample, this clone was seen a few times. V gene TRBV7-9 combines with J gene TRBJ1-2; D gene uncertain. Germline V CDR1 and CDR2: SEHNR, FQNEAQ (reference sequence). This CDR3 spans 14 amino acids. V lost 1 base and J 1 base, leaving 7 bases between the germline ends. Here the CDR3 DNA reads TGTGCCAGCAGCTTAGAAGGCCTTAACTATGGCTACACCTTC. Its translation is CASSLEGLNYGYTF.

This clone is labeled medium-sized (0.01 to 0.1%). This chain connects TRBV30 to TRBJ2-1; D is uncertain. This CDR3 has 13 amino acids. Germline V lookup: CDR1 GTSNPN, CDR2 SVGIG (reference sequence). The V and J ends lost 0 bases and 6 bases respectively, with 9 bases between them. CDR3 DNA sequence: TGTGCCTGGAGTGTACTCGTTATCAATGAGCAGTTCTTC. Residues: CAWSVLVINEQFF.

The chain links TRBV13 to TRBJ2-1; D unclear. The CDR3 loop spans 12 amino acids. With 2 bases removed from V and 10 bases from J, the gap between germline ends came to 9 bases. Germline loops: CDR1 PRHDT, CDR2 FYEKMQ (reference sequence). The CDR3 region has the DNA TGTGCCAGCAGCTTACGACTGCAAGAGCAGTTCTTC. As protein: CASSLRLQEQFF.

The chain has TRBV7-9 and TRBJ2-7; D may be TRBD2 (6 bases). CDR3 length: 16 amino acids. The ends were cut back, 1 base at V and 2 bases at J, with 15 bases in the middle. Germline values: CDR1 SEHNR, CDR2 FQNEAQ (reference sequence). The CDR3 here is CASSLGWGGDPYEQYF. CDR3 sequence (DNA): TGTGCCAGCAGCTTAGGGTGGGGAGGAGACCCCTACGAGCAGTACTTC.

The rearrangement uses TRBV5-6 and TRBJ2-7; D is uncertain. This CDR3 spans 12 amino acids. V was clipped by 3 bases and J by 3 bases, with 7 bases between them. Germline V CDR1 and CDR2: SGHDT, YYEEEE. CDR3: CASSSVDYEQYF. The CDR3 region has the DNA TGTGCCAGCAGCTCTGTGGACTACGAGCAGTACTTC.

The chain carries TRBV2 and TRBJ2-7; no reliable D call. There are 14 residues in the CDR3. From germline, CDR1 is SNHLY and CDR2 FYNNEI. Trimming removed 6 bases at V and 1 base at J, with 13 bases between. Written as DNA, the CDR3 is TGTGCCAGCAGGGGCCTCATTCGGTCCTACGAGCAGTACTTC. This encodes CASRGLIRSYEQYF. The whole variable domain, filled in from reference TRBV2 and TRBJ2-7, reads EPEVTQTPSHQVTQMGQEVILRCVPISNHLYFYWYRQILGQKVEFLVSFYNNEISEKSEIFDDQFSVERPDGSNFTLKIRSTKLEDSAMYFCASRGLIRSYEQYFGPGTRLTVT.

The chain uses TRBV28 and TRBJ2-5; either TRBD1 or TRBD2 may supply D (7 bases each). Germline loops: CDR1 MDHEN, CDR2 SYDVKM. This CDR3 is built from 16 residues. V lost 2 bases and J 1 base, leaving 14 bases between the germline ends. The CDR3 sequence: CASSLSGTALQETQYF. Here the CDR3 DNA reads TGTGCCAGCAGTTTAAGCGGGACAGCTCTCCAAGAGACCCAGTACTTC.

This clone has a handful of counts. J is TRBJ1-1 and V is TRBV7-9; TRBD1 agrees at 11 bases. Unmatched junction bases numbered 6, after V lost 5 bases and J lost 4 bases. This CDR3 contains 15 residues. Per the germline V gene, CDR1 is SEHNR and CDR2 is FQNEAQ (reference sequence). CDR3 sequence: CASSQTGTGGTEAFF. As DNA, the CDR3 is TGTGCCAGCAGCCAAACAGGGACAGGGGGCACTGAAGCTTTCTTT.

The V gene is TRBV30, the J gene TRBJ1-1, with unresolved D. The CDR3 has 11 amino acids. The V end was cut by 3 bases, the J end by 10 bases, with 12 bases between. Germline-derived CDR1 and CDR2 are GTSNPN and SVGIG (reference sequence). CDR3 sequence reads: CAWRAGIGAFF. CDR3 in DNA: TGTGCCTGGAGGGCGGGGATTGGAGCTTTCTTT.